A selection of T cell receptor beta chains follows, all from one sample in a study of glioma-infiltrating T cells after dendritic cell vaccination. Measured with immunoSEQ multiplex PCR; TCRdb has only the in-frame clones, and not every one. The sample has roughly 56,000 clones; more than 75% are singletons. The material was blood, obtained after dendritic cell vaccination. These TCRs come from a human donor with glioblastoma. CDR3s include the opening cysteine and the closing phenylalanine or tryptophan. Each record gives: V gene, D gene, J gene, clone size, CDR3 protein, CDR3 DNA. D genes are given only for firm matches. Rows may omit the clone size; those that give it use once, few, many or a size class.

V gene: TRBV5-1; D gene: .; J gene: TRBJ1-4; clone size: .; CDR3 protein: CASSLGGSGAAEKLFF; CDR3 DNA: TGCGCCAGCAGCTTGGGAGGGTCAGGGGCAGCTGAAAAACTGTTTTTT
V gene: TRBV30; D gene: TRBD2; J gene: TRBJ2-5; clone size: .; CDR3 protein: CAWSSGGGPGETQYF; CDR3 DNA: TGTGCCTGGAGTTCGGGGGGGGGCCCCGGAGAGACCCAGTACTTC
V gene: TRBV27; D gene: .; J gene: TRBJ2-4; clone size: .; CDR3 protein: CASSFATGAKNIQYF; CDR3 DNA: TGTGCCAGCAGTTTCGCCACAGGGGCCAAAAACATTCAGTACTTC
V gene: TRBV5-4; D gene: TRBD1; J gene: TRBJ1-2; clone size: .; CDR3 protein: CASSLTGGHGYTF; CDR3 DNA: TGTGCCAGCAGCCTCACAGGGGGCCATGGCTACACCTTC
V gene: TRBV5-1; D gene: .; J gene: TRBJ2-2; clone size: .; CDR3 protein: CASSIRTAANTGELFF; CDR3 DNA: TGCGCCAGCAGCATTAGGACAGCTGCGAACACCGGGGAGCTGTTTTTT
V gene: TRBV27; D gene: TRBD1; J gene: TRBJ1-2; clone size: .; CDR3 protein: CASSPTTGTGKFFGGYTF; CDR3 DNA: TGTGCCAGCAGCCCAACCACCGGGACAGGGAAGTTCTTCGGTGGCTACACCTTC
V gene: TRBV5-1; D gene: .; J gene: TRBJ2-7; clone size: .; CDR3 protein: CASSLAGTYEQYF; CDR3 DNA: TGCGCCAGCAGCCTGGCCGGGACCTACGAGCAGTACTTC
V gene: TRBV11-2; D gene: .; J gene: TRBJ1-4; clone size: .; CDR3 protein: CASSRGTNEKLFF; CDR3 DNA: TGTGCCAGCAGCCGGGGGACTAATGAAAAACTGTTTTTT
V gene: TRBV15; D gene: TRBD1; J gene: TRBJ1-5; clone size: .; CDR3 protein: CATSRELGQVHQPQHF; CDR3 DNA: TGTGCCACCAGCAGAGAATTGGGACAGGTTCATCAGCCCCAGCATTTT
V gene: TRBV30; D gene: .; J gene: TRBJ1-3; clone size: .; CDR3 protein: CAWSPVSGNTIYF; CDR3 DNA: TGTGCCTGGAGCCCCGTCTCTGGAAACACCATATATTTT
V gene: TRBV7-2; D gene: TRBD1; J gene: TRBJ1-5; clone size: .; CDR3 protein: CASSLFVGQRLLDQPQHF; CDR3 DNA: TGTGCCAGCAGCTTGTTTGTGGGACAGCGCCTCCTCGATCAGCCCCAGCATTTT
V gene: TRBV2; D gene: .; J gene: TRBJ1-2; clone size: .; CDR3 protein: CASSELDPWRGYGYTF; CDR3 DNA: TGTGCCAGCAGTGAATTAGACCCATGGCGCGGCTATGGCTACACCTTC
V gene: TRBV6-1; D gene: TRBD1; J gene: TRBJ2-7; clone size: few; CDR3 protein: CASRETGPGEQYF; CDR3 DNA: TGTGCCAGCAGGGAGACAGGGCCGGGGGAGCAGTACTTC
V gene: TRBV27; D gene: TRBD1; J gene: TRBJ1-2; clone size: .; CDR3 protein: CASSLYRGQSYGYTF; CDR3 DNA: TGTGCCAGCAGTTTATACAGGGGGCAAAGCTATGGCTACACCTTC
V gene: TRBV6-1; D gene: .; J gene: TRBJ2-1; clone size: .; CDR3 protein: CASSEEIQGYNEQFF; CDR3 DNA: TGTGCCAGCAGTGAAGAAATTCAGGGGTACAATGAGCAGTTCTTC
V gene: TRBV7-2; D gene: .; J gene: TRBJ1-1; clone size: .; CDR3 protein: CASSLVVGGATEAFF; CDR3 DNA: TGTGCCAGCAGCCTAGTAGTGGGGGGGGCCACTGAAGCTTTCTTT
V gene: TRBV5-5; D gene: .; J gene: TRBJ1-5; clone size: .; CDR3 protein: CASSPEAGLPQHF; CDR3 DNA: TGTGCCAGCAGCCCCGAGGCAGGGTTGCCCCAGCATTTT
V gene: TRBV6-5; D gene: TRBD1; J gene: TRBJ2-2; clone size: .; CDR3 protein: CASLSTGGRGGELFF; CDR3 DNA: TGTGCCAGCCTCTCTACAGGGGGCCGGGGCGGGGAGCTGTTTTTT
V gene: TRBV7-9; D gene: TRBD1; J gene: TRBJ2-3; clone size: .; CDR3 protein: CASSRDRVNPREDTQYF; CDR3 DNA: TGTGCCAGCAGCCGGGACAGGGTAAACCCAAGGGAGGATACGCAGTATTTT
V gene: TRBV5-4; D gene: .; J gene: TRBJ1-2; clone size: .; CDR3 protein: CASSLRSNYGYTF; CDR3 DNA: TGTGCCAGCAGCCTGCGGTCTAACTATGGCTACACCTTC
V gene: TRBV11-3; D gene: TRBD2; J gene: TRBJ2-5; clone size: once; CDR3 protein: CASSLGTTIFSGQETQYF; CDR3 DNA: TGTGCCAGCAGCTTAGGAACAACCATCTTTAGCGGGCAAGAGACCCAGTACTTC
V gene: TRBV12-1; D gene: .; J gene: TRBJ2-2; clone size: .; CDR3 protein: CASSFDSGGADTGELFF; CDR3 DNA: TGTGCCAGCAGCTTTGACAGCGGGGGGGCGGACACCGGGGAGCTGTTTTTT
V gene: TRBV6-5; D gene: TRBD2; J gene: TRBJ2-3; clone size: .; CDR3 protein: CASRGTSGPADTQYF; CDR3 DNA: TGTGCCAGCAGGGGGACTAGCGGTCCGGCAGATACGCAGTATTTT
V gene: TRBV5-1; D gene: TRBD1; J gene: TRBJ1-2; clone size: .; CDR3 protein: CASSLTVIQGGLYGYTF; CDR3 DNA: TGCGCCAGCAGCTTGACGGTTATTCAGGGGGGCCTCTATGGCTACACCTTC
V gene: TRBV5-4; D gene: TRBD2; J gene: TRBJ2-3; clone size: .; CDR3 protein: CASSLPTSGALTDTQYF; CDR3 DNA: TGTGCCAGCAGCTTGCCGACTAGCGGGGCCCTGACAGATACGCAGTATTTT
V gene: TRBV30; D gene: .; J gene: TRBJ1-1; clone size: .; CDR3 protein: CAWSTGRDTEAFF; CDR3 DNA: TGTGCCTGGAGTACAGGGCGGGACACTGAAGCTTTCTTT
V gene: TRBV30; D gene: .; J gene: TRBJ1-6; clone size: .; CDR3 protein: CAWSVTPWRQPSSYNSPLHF; CDR3 DNA: TGTGCCTGGAGTGTCACCCCTTGGCGGCAACCAAGCTCCTATAATTCCCCCCTCCACTTT
V gene: TRBV7-9; D gene: .; J gene: TRBJ2-5; clone size: .; CDR3 protein: CASSYTEYQETQYF; CDR3 DNA: TGTGCCAGCAGCTATACAGAGTACCAAGAGACCCAGTACTTC
V gene: TRBV7-9; D gene: TRBD1; J gene: TRBJ2-7; clone size: .; CDR3 protein: CASSPWTGSSYEQYF; CDR3 DNA: TGTGCCAGCTCCCCGTGGACAGGGAGCTCCTACGAGCAGTACTTC
V gene: TRBV6-1; D gene: TRBD1; J gene: TRBJ1-2; clone size: .; CDR3 protein: CASTDRALDYGYTF; CDR3 DNA: TGTGCCAGCACCGACAGGGCCCTAGACTATGGCTACACCTTC
V gene: TRBV2; D gene: TRBD1; J gene: TRBJ2-3; clone size: .; CDR3 protein: CASSGDSSSTDTQYF; CDR3 DNA: TGTGCCAGCAGTGGGGACAGCTCTAGCACAGATACGCAGTATTTT
V gene: TRBV10-1; D gene: .; J gene: TRBJ2-3; clone size: .; CDR3 protein: CASSEPSTDTQYF; CDR3 DNA: TGCGCCAGCAGTGAGCCTAGCACAGATACGCAGTATTTT
V gene: TRBV5-5; D gene: .; J gene: TRBJ2-7; clone size: .; CDR3 protein: CASSLERSYEQYF; CDR3 DNA: TGTGCCAGCAGCTTGGAGCGTTCCTACGAGCAGTACTTC
V gene: TRBV7-9; D gene: .; J gene: TRBJ1-6; clone size: .; CDR3 protein: CASSQSGNSPLHF; CDR3 DNA: TGTGCCAGCAGCCAATCGGGTAATTCCCCCCTCCACTTT
V gene: TRBV5-1; D gene: .; J gene: TRBJ2-7; clone size: .; CDR3 protein: CASSLMGQLRTYEQYF; CDR3 DNA: TGCGCCAGCAGCTTGATGGGACAATTAAGAACCTACGAGCAGTACTTC
V gene: TRBV28; D gene: .; J gene: TRBJ2-6; clone size: .; CDR3 protein: CASSFPRNSLGANVLTF; CDR3 DNA: TGTGCCAGCAGTTTCCCCAGGAACTCTCTAGGGGCCAACGTCCTGACTTTC
V gene: TRBV5-1; D gene: .; J gene: TRBJ2-2; clone size: .; CDR3 protein: CASGRESSNTGELFF; CDR3 DNA: TGCGCCAGCGGAAGGGAGTCTTCGAACACCGGGGAGCTGTTTTTT
V gene: TRBV4-3; D gene: TRBD2; J gene: TRBJ2-2; clone size: once; CDR3 protein: CASSQDWAGVNTGELFF; CDR3 DNA: TGCGCCAGCAGCCAAGATTGGGCGGGGGTGAACACCGGGGAGCTGTTTTTT
V gene: TRBV9; D gene: TRBD2; J gene: TRBJ2-5; clone size: .; CDR3 protein: CASSVGAGAAETQYF; CDR3 DNA: TGTGCCAGCAGCGTAGGAGCGGGGGCGGCAGAGACCCAGTACTTC
V gene: TRBV7-7; D gene: TRBD2; J gene: TRBJ2-7; clone size: .; CDR3 protein: CASSAGGPDEQYF; CDR3 DNA: TGTGCTAGCAGCGCGGGGGGGCCGGACGAGCAGTACTTC
V gene: TRBV5-1; D gene: .; J gene: TRBJ1-1; clone size: .; CDR3 protein: CASSEGANTEAFF; CDR3 DNA: TGCGCCAGCAGCGAGGGTGCTAACACTGAAGCTTTCTTT
V gene: TRBV5-1; D gene: TRBD2; J gene: TRBJ2-7; clone size: .; CDR3 protein: CASSSWPRDLAGGPYEQYF; CDR3 DNA: TGCGCCAGCAGCTCTTGGCCCAGGGATTTAGCGGGGGGGCCCTACGAGCAGTACTTC